Following are 15 T cell receptor beta chains from one sample sequenced in a study of cytomegalovirus exposure and HLA in healthy donors. Amplification used 60 Vbeta primers and 13 Jbeta primers. Profiled with immunoSEQ multiplex PCR; TCRdb holds only in-frame clones, not every one. The sample has fewer than 250,000 clones, roughly 81% seen once; the top ten hold 2.5% to 4%. Sequencing was carried out using PBMCs. The receptors shown here come from a woman aged 30 to 39 in good health and CMV-seropositive.

The CDR3 DNA reads as TGTGCCAGTAACCCTGCTTGGACTAGCGGCTACGAGCAGTACTTC. Residues: CASNPAWTSGYEQYF. The chain recombines TRBV19 with TRBJ2-7; 10 nucleotides match TRBD2. J gave up 3 bases and V 7 bases, and 9 bases lay outside the gene matches. The germline gives CDR1 LNHDA, CDR2 SQIVND (reference sequence). The CDR3 spans 15 residues.

The gene calls are TRBV5-1 and TRBJ2-1; D gene ambiguous. Trimming removed 2 bases from V and 9 bases from J, with 15 bases in between. Germline assignment: CDR1 SGHRS and CDR2 YFSETQ. This CDR3 spans 14 amino acids. CDR3 region: CASSFRDRSGEQFF. DNA of the CDR3: TGCGCCAGCAGCTTCCGAGATCGGTCCGGTGAGCAGTTCTTC.

The V and J genes are TRBV7-2 and TRBJ1-1, with D uncertain. The CDR3 extends over 13 amino acids. Germline V gene sequence: CDR1 SGHTA, CDR2 FQGNSA. Trimming pared 1 base from V and 3 bases from J, leaving 6 bases between. The DNA for the CDR3 is TGTGCCAGCAGCTTAGGTCTACACACTGAAGCTTTCTTT. Translating gives CASSLGLHTEAFF.

The chain recombines TRBV28 with TRBJ1-4; D call uncertain. The CDR3 is 14 residues long. Trimming pared 2 bases from V and 8 bases from J, leaving 12 bases between. Germline V gives CDR1 MDHEN, CDR2 SYDVKM. CDR3 coding DNA: TGTGCCAGCAGTTTAGAGGTAGTGAAGGAAAAACTGTTTTTT. This encodes CASSLEVVKEKLFF.

The CDR3 sequence: CASSYSPQDRREQFF. In DNA, the CDR3 is TGTGCCAGCAGTTACTCTCCCCAGGATCGGAGGGAGCAGTTCTTC. The rearrangement uses TRBV6-6 and TRBJ2-1; maybe TRBD2 (5 bases). Germline CDR1 and CDR2: MNHNY and SVGAGI (reference sequence). Trimming shortened V by 0 bases and J by 10 bases, and 16 bases separated the two germline ends. The CDR3 covers 15 residues.

This clone appeared a few times. The chain combines TRBV4-1 with TRBJ1-3, with D tentatively TRBD1 (6 bases). The CDR3 totals 16 residues. CDR1 MGHRA and CDR2 YSYEKL come from the germline V gene. Trimming removed 1 base from V and 5 bases from J, with 15 bases in between. Here the CDR3 DNA reads TGCGCCAGCAGCCAAGTAGGACAGCTCGGGCGAAACACCATATATTTT. Its protein is CASSQVGQLGRNTIYF.

The genes are TRBV2 and TRBJ1-4; TRBD1 might be the D (5 bases). Germline V lookup: CDR1 SNHLY, CDR2 FYNNEI. Trimming cost V 7 bases and J 3 bases, with 15 bases left between them. The CDR3 runs 15 residues. DNA for the CDR3: TGTGCCAGCACCCCCCAGGGTGTCGCTAATGAAAAACTGTTTTTT. Protein sequence: CASTPQGVANEKLFF. The entire variable domain, with the rest obtained from reference TRBV2 and TRBJ1-4, is as follows: EPEVTQTPSHQVTQMGQEVILRCVPISNHLYFYWYRQILGQKVEFLVSFYNNEISEKSEIFDDQFSVERPDGSNFTLKIRSTKLEDSAMYFCASTPQGVANEKLFFGSGTQLSVL.

The chain has TRBV29-1 and TRBJ2-2; 10 bases map to TRBD2. CDR1 and CDR2 from the germline V gene are SQVTM and ANQGSEA. The CDR3 runs to 15 residues. V was pared by 4 bases and J by 2 bases, with 4 bases of the junction left unmatched. In nucleotides, the CDR3 is TGCAGCGTTGGGGGACTAGCGAAAAACACCGGGGAGCTGTTTTTT. It translates to CSVGGLAKNTGELFF.

The chain employs TRBV5-1 and TRBJ2-5; 8 bases are a match to TRBD1. CDR3 length equals 14 residues. Germline trimming cut 2 bases from V and 5 bases from J; bases unmatched to any gene: 5. In germline, CDR1 is SGHRS, CDR2 YFSETQ. The CDR3 loop is CASSFSRGRETQYF. CDR3 coding DNA: TGCGCCAGCAGCTTCTCCAGGGGGCGGGAGACCCAGTACTTC. Full variable domain (remainder filled in from reference TRBV5-1 and TRBJ2-5): KAGVTQTPRYLIKTRGQQVTLSCSPISGHRSVSWYQQTPGQGLQFLFEYFSETQRNKGNFPGRFSGRQFSNSRSEMNVSTLELGDSALYLCASSFSRGRETQYFGPGTRLLVL.

This chain joins TRBV5-1 and TRBJ1-6; D may be TRBD1 (5 bases). Germline V gene data show CDR1 as SGHRS and CDR2 as YFSETQ. The ends were cut back, 0 bases at V and 7 bases at J, with 11 bases in the middle. CDR3 length: 15 residues. The CDR3 DNA is TGCGCCAGCAGCTTGGATCGGGGGTGGAATTCACCCCTCCACTTT. Translation gives CASSLDRGWNSPLHF.

This clone was recorded only once. The rearrangement uses TRBV19 and TRBJ2-7, with 10 nucleotides matching TRBD1. J was trimmed by 5 bases and V by 5 bases; bases with no gene match: 9. Looked up from germline, CDR1 is LNHDA and CDR2 is SQIVND (reference sequence). CDR3 length: 15 residues. The DNA for the CDR3 is TGTGCCAGTAGTCTTGGACAGGGGGTTTGGGACGAGCAGTACTTC. It yields the protein CASSLGQGVWDEQYF.

V and J are TRBV5-1 and TRBJ2-7; 12 bases fit TRBD2. The J segment lost 7 bases and the V segment lost 4 bases, leaving 15 bases of the junction unmatched. The CDR3 extends over 17 amino acids. Germline V lookup: CDR1 SGHRS, CDR2 YFSETQ. In nucleotides, the CDR3 is TGCGCCAGCAGCCCACTACCGACAGGAGGGACTAGCGGGGAGCAGTACTTC. Amino acid sequence: CASSPLPTGGTSGEQYF.

This clone was counted a single time. The J gene is TRBJ2-3, the V gene TRBV28, with TRBD1 matching 7 bases. Germline V gives CDR1 MDHEN, CDR2 SYDVKM. V lost 2 bases to trimming and J lost 7 bases; unmatched junction nucleotides: 9. The CDR3 extends over 15 amino acids. The CDR3 DNA reads as TGTGCCAGCAGTTTAAAGGACAGGATCACGAATACGCAGTATTTT. Translation gives CASSLKDRITNTQYF. Complete variable domain (other parts from reference TRBV28 and TRBJ2-3): DVKVTQSSRYLVKRTGEKVFLECVQDMDHENMFWYRQDPGLGLRLIYFSYDVKMKEKGDIPEGYSVSREKKERFSLILESASTNQTSMYLCASSLKDRITNTQYFGPGTRLTVL.

V gene TRBV4-1 combines with J gene TRBJ2-7, with D tentatively TRBD2 (6 bases). The CDR3 loop spans 15 amino acids. Germline V gene data show CDR1 as MGHRA and CDR2 as YSYEKL. V lost 0 bases, J lost 0 bases, and 9 bases lay in between. DNA of the CDR3: TGCGCCAGCAGCCAAGAGCGGGACCCCTCCTACGAGCAGTACTTC. Its translation: CASSQERDPSYEQYF.

The V call is TRBV6-1, the J call TRBJ2-7, with D uncertain. The V gene's germline CDR1 is MNHNS and CDR2 SASEGT. V was pared by 6 bases and J by 5 bases, with 8 bases between. The CDR3 loop spans 11 amino acids. The CDR3 DNA reads as TGTGCCAGCAGGGAGTTCCACGAGCAGTACTTC. Translating it yields CASREFHEQYF.